Reported below is one T cell receptor (beta chain). This sample is part of a study of blood T cell repertoires in COVID-19. Participants reported their clinical history, and cohort assignment relied on those reports. Original data processing: Amplification of reference gene primers was used by the study to estimate nucleated cell counts. The method was immunoSEQ multiplex PCR; TCRdb's version includes in-frame clones alone and lacks a portion of them. The V and J calls and clone size are taken from that table; D and trimming were inferred from the DNA. The sample lists hundreds of thousands of clones, approximately 92% occurring once. This CDR3 is 14 amino acids long. Germline CDR1 and CDR2: SGDLS and YYNGEE. The J segment lost 5 bases and the V segment lost 2 bases, leaving 0 bases of the junction unmatched.

The chain joins TRBV9 to TRBJ1-4; TRBD1 matches 10 bases. Sequencing input: PBMCs or T cells enriched from blood (not recorded which). This clonotype originated in a woman aged 18-35 years who had recovered from COVID-19. CDR3 sequence (DNA): TGTGCCAGCAGCGTGGGACAGGGGAATGAAAAACTGTTTTTT. This gives the protein CASSVGQGNEKLFF. Full variable domain (outside the CDR3, taken from reference TRBV9 and TRBJ1-4): DSGVTQTPKHLITATGQRVTLRCSPRSGDLSVYWYQQSLDQGLQFLIQYYNGEERAKGNILERFSAQQFPDLHSELNLSSLELGDSALYFCASSVGQGNEKLFFGSGTQLSVL.